This section outlines one T cell receptor beta chain sequence together with its context. Its cognate antigen is unknown. The sample belongs to a study of cytomegalovirus exposure and HLA in healthy donors. Study background: In a later analysis, it was reported that the 90 to 150 validation repertoires had been produced on the same platform as the 700 or so repertoires belonging to the first cohort. Study-wide results and caveats: It was approximately 150 TCR beta chains that were listed as cytomegalovirus-associated. In vitro testing confirmed a few CMV-associated chains as specific for CMV antigens.

The CDR3 loop spans 16 amino acids. The V end was cut by 0 bases, the J end by 7 bases, with 18 bases between. Germline V CDR1 and CDR2: SGHRS, YFSETQ. Data came from immunoSEQ multiplex PCR; TCRdb stores just in-frame clones and leaves some out. The sample holds about 170,000 clones, around 85% seen once. The sequenced sample consisted of PBMCs. The sequence derives from a woman younger than 45 in good health and CMV-seronegative. The chain is built from TRBV5-1 and TRBJ2-3, with D uncertain. The CDR3 sequence: CASSLGWITEGYTQYF. The CDR3 DNA follows: TGCGCCAGCAGCTTGGGGTGGATCACAGAAGGGTATACGCAGTATTTT. The variable domain in full, with the rest retrieved from reference TRBV5-1 and TRBJ2-3, is KAGVTQTPRYLIKTRGQQVTLSCSPISGHRSVSWYQQTPGQGLQFLFEYFSETQRNKGNFPGRFSGRQFSNSRSEMNVSTLELGDSALYLCASSLGWITEGYTQYFGPGTRLTVL.